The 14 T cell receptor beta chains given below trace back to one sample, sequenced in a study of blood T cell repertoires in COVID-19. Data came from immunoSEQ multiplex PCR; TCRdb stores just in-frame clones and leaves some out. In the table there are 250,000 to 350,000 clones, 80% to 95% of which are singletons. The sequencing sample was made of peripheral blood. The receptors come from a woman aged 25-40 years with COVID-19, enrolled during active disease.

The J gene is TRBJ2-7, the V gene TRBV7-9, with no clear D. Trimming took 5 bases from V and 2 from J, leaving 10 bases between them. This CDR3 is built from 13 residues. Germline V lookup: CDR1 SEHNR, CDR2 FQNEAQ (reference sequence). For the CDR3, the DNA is TGTGCCAGCAGCCCAACACCAACCTACGAGCAGTACTTC. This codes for CASSPTPTYEQYF.

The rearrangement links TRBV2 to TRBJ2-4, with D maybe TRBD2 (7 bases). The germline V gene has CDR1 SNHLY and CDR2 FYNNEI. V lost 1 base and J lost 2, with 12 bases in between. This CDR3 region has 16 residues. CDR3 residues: CASSEVGGGTKNIQYF. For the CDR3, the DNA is TGTGCCAGCAGTGAAGTAGGGGGGGGAACCAAAAACATTCAGTACTTC.

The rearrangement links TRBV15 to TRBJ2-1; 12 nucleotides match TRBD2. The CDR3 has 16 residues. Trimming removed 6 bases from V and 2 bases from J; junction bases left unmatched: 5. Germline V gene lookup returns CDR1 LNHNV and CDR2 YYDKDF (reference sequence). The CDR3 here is CATRTSGRGAYNEQFF. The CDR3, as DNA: TGTGCCACCAGGACTAGCGGGAGAGGGGCCTACAATGAGCAGTTCTTC.

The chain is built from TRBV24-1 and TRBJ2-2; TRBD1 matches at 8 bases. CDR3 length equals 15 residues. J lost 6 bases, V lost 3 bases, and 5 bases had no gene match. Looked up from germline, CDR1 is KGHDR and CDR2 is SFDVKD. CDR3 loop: CATSDRDRSPGELFF. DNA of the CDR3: TGTGCCACCAGTGATAGGGACAGGAGTCCCGGGGAGCTGTTTTTT.

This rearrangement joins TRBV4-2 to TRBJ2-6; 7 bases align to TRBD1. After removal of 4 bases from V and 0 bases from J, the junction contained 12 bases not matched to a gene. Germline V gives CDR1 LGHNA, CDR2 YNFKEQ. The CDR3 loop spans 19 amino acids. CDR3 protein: CASSRFGTAILSGANVLTF. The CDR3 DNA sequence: TGTGCCAGCAGCCGCTTTGGGACAGCGATTCTCTCTGGGGCCAACGTCCTGACTTTC.

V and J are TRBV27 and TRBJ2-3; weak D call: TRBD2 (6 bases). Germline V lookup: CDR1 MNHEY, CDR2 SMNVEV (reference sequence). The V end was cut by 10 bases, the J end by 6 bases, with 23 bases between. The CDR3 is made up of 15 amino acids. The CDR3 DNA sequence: TGTGCCATTTCTCCGGGAGCGGCTACCACCGATACGCAGTATTTT. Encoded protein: CAISPGAATTDTQYF.

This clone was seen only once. The CDR3 spells CASSLFIRDRAHNEQFF. The DNA of the CDR3 is TGTGCCAGCAGTTTATTCATCCGGGACAGGGCACACAATGAGCAGTTCTTC. The V and J genes are TRBV28 and TRBJ2-1; 9 bases align to TRBD1. The germline V gene has CDR1 MDHEN and CDR2 SYDVKM. The CDR3 consists of 17 residues. The V segment lost 1 base and the J segment 5 bases; nucleotides outside the gene matches: 9.

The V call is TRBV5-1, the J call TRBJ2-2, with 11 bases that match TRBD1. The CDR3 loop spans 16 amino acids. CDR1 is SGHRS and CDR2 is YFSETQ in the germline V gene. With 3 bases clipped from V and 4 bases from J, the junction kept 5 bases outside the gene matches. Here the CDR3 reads CASSSRDRGFTGELFF. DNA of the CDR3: TGCGCCAGCAGCTCCCGGGACAGGGGGTTCACCGGGGAGCTGTTTTTT.

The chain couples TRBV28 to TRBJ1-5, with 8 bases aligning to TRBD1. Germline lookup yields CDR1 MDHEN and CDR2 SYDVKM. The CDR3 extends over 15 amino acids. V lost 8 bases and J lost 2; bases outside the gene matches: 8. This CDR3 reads CASGIQGGGNQPQHF. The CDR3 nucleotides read TGTGCCAGCGGCATACAGGGGGGTGGCAATCAGCCCCAGCATTTT.

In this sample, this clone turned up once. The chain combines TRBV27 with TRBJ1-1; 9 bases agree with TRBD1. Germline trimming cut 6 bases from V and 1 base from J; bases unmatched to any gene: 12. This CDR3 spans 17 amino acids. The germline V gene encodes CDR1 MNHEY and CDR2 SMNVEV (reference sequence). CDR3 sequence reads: CASRDRGTLRENTEAFF. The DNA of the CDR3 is TGTGCCAGCAGGGACAGGGGTACTCTCCGGGAGAACACTGAAGCTTTCTTT.

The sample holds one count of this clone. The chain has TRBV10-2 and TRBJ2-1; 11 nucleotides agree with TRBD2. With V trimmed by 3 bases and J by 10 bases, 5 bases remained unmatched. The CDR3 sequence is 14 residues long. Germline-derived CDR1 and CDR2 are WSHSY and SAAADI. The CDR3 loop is CASSDRLAGREQFF. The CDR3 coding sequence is TGCGCCAGCAGTGACAGACTAGCGGGAAGGGAGCAGTTCTTC.

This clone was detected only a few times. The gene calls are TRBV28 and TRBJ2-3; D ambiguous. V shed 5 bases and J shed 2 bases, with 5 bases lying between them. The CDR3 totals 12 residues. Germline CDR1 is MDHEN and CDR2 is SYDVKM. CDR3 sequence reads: CASSPSTDTQYF. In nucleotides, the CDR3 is TGTGCCAGCAGTCCCTCCACAGATACGCAGTATTTT.

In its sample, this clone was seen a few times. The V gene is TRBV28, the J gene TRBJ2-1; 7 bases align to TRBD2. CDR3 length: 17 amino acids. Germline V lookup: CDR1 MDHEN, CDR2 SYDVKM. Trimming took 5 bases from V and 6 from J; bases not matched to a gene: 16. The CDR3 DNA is TGTGCCAGCAGTATTGGGGCCGGGACTAAGTCTTCCAATGAGCAGTTCTTC. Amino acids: CASSIGAGTKSSNEQFF.

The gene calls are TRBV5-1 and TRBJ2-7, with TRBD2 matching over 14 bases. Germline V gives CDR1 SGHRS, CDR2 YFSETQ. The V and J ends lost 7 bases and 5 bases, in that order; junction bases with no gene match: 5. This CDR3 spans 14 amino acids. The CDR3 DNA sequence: TGCGCCAGCCGGACTAGCGGGAGGAAGGACGAGCAGTACTTC. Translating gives CASRTSGRKDEQYF.